One and the same sample provided the 29 T cell receptor beta chains below, sequenced in a study of CD8 T cells in ankylosing spondylitis. TCRdb re-called the 5' RACE reads with MiXCR, one entry per CDR3 protein. The sample contains approximately 300,000 distinct CDR3 sequences, 20% of which appear only once. Source material: blood, either unsorted or a sorted T cell fraction (not recorded which). Source of these receptors: a male donor with ankylosing spondylitis or in good health (not recorded which).

This clonotype was counted between two and nine times. The V call is TRBV5-1, the J call TRBJ2-3; D unclear. The CDR3 has 13 amino acids. Trimming left V 5 bases short and J 6 bases short, with 13 bases between. Germline CDR1 is SGHRS and CDR2 is YFSETQ. The CDR3 region has the DNA TGCGCCAGCAGTAGCCCTCCAGTGGATACGCAGTATTTT. Its translation is CASSSPPVDTQYF.

V and J are TRBV6-2 or TRBV6-3 and TRBJ1-5; tentative D call: TRBD1 (5 bases). The V gene lost 2 bases and the J gene lost 0 bases, with 8 bases spanning the gap. The germline CDR1 and CDR2 sequences are MNHEY and SVGEGT. The CDR3 length is 15 residues. CDR3 in DNA: TGTGCCAGCAGTTACCAGGGCGGTAGCAATCAGCCCCAGCATTTT. It encodes CASSYQGGSNQPQHF.

The chain employs TRBV5-1 and TRBJ1-3; 10 positions agree with TRBD1. The J segment lost 6 bases and the V segment lost 4 bases, leaving 4 bases of the junction unmatched. Germline CDR1 and CDR2: SGHRS and YFSETQ. The CDR3 consists of 14 residues. Here the CDR3 reads CASSAGTGENTIYF. In nucleotides, the CDR3 is TGCGCCAGCAGCGCGGGGACAGGGGAAAACACCATATATTTT.

This clonotype came up many times. V is TRBV20-1 and J is TRBJ2-2; D ambiguous. V lost 0 bases and J lost 0, with 8 bases in between. The CDR3 totals 15 residues. Germline CDR1 is DFQATT and CDR2 is SNEGSKA (reference sequence). The CDR3 protein is CSARDGVANTGELFF. CDR3 bases: TGCAGTGCTAGAGATGGGGTGGCGAACACCGGGGAGCTGTTTTTT.

This clonotype was observed a handful of times. This chain connects TRBV6-2 or TRBV6-3 to TRBJ2-7; the D gene is possibly TRBD2 (5 bases). CDR1 is MNHEY, CDR2 SVGEGT, per germline. Trimming removed 4 bases at V and 2 bases at J, with 6 bases between. The CDR3 totals 12 residues. The CDR3 coding sequence is TGTGCCAGCAGTTCCGGGACCTACGAGCAGTACGTC. It codes for CASSSGTYEQYV.

This clonotype was recorded a few times. V is TRBV11-1 and J is TRBJ2-1; TRBD2 agrees at 8 bases. The CDR3 contains 13 residues. Germline V gives CDR1 SGHAT, CDR2 FQDESV (reference sequence). J was trimmed by 10 bases and V by 5 bases; bases with no gene match: 7. The CDR3 region is CASSPRKRGEQFF. DNA of the CDR3: TGTGCCAGCAGCCCGAGAAAGCGGGGGGAGCAGTTCTTC.

The rearrangement uses TRBV12-3 or TRBV12-4 and TRBJ2-2; D possibly uses TRBD1 or TRBD2 (6 bases each). The ends were cut back, 10 bases at V and 4 bases at J, with 28 bases in the middle. This CDR3 comprises 18 residues. For the CDR3, the DNA is TGTGCCACCAGCCAAGGCCAAGACAGGCTGCGGGGCACCGGGGAGCTGTTTTTT. It is translated as CATSQGQDRLRGTGELFF.

The chain recombines TRBV12-3 or TRBV12-4 with TRBJ2-3; D is possibly TRBD1 (7 bases). The V and J ends lost 7 bases and 4 bases respectively, with 24 bases between them. The CDR3 is 17 residues long. The DNA of the CDR3 is TGTGCCAGCACTTTTAGTGTCGGGAGAGGGGGCCCAGATACGCAGTATTTT. Protein sequence: CASTFSVGRGGPDTQYF.

The rearrangement uses TRBV2 and TRBJ2-5; 13 bases align to TRBD2. The CDR3 consists of 16 residues. V lost 10 bases and J lost 0; bases outside the gene matches: 8. CDR1 is SNHLY and CDR2 is FYNNEI in the germline V gene. CDR3 in DNA: TGTGCCACTCCGGGACTAGCGGGGAAGTACCAAGAGACCCAGTACTTC. It specifies CATPGLAGKYQETQYF.

This clonotype was recorded a few times. The CDR3 region is CASSLVGPGDTQYF. The CDR3 nucleotides are TGTGCCAGCAGCTTAGTAGGGCCTGGAGATACGCAGTATTTT. The rearrangement joins TRBV7-3 to TRBJ2-3; D gene unclear. V was shortened by 2 bases and J by 5 bases, with 11 bases between the two germline ends. Germline loops: CDR1 SGHTA, CDR2 FQGTGA. This CDR3 region has 14 residues.

This clonotype was seen ten or more times. This chain links TRBV12-3 or TRBV12-4 with TRBJ2-3; tentative D call: TRBD2 (5 bases). V was pared by 1 base and J by 11 bases, with 10 bases between. This CDR3 comprises 12 residues. The CDR3 loop is CASSLVGRGQYF. CDR3 nucleotide sequence: TGTGCCAGCAGTTTAGTGGGCCGGGGGCAGTATTTT.

In its sample, this clonotype was seen a few times. The chain joins TRBV12-3 or TRBV12-4 to TRBJ1-1; unclear D gene. V lost 3 bases to trimming and J lost 11 bases, with 16 bases between them. The CDR3 covers 13 residues. Written as DNA, the CDR3 is TGTGCCAGCAGTTTGGGGATTGAGGCGATGGCTTTCTTT. Its translation: CASSLGIEAMAFF.

The genes are TRBV12-3 or TRBV12-4 and TRBJ1-4, with D uncertain. V dropped 3 bases and J dropped 7 bases, with 6 bases sitting between them. The CDR3 is 12 amino acids. CDR3 sequence: CASSFWFEKLFF. The CDR3 bases are TGTGCCAGCAGTTTTTGGTTTGAAAAACTGTTTTTT.

This clonotype showed up just a few times. The chain recombines TRBV10-3 with TRBJ1-1; no definite D call. The CDR3 is 15 residues long. V was pared by 10 bases and J by 11 bases, with 29 bases between. Per the germline V gene, CDR1 is ENHRY and CDR2 is SYGVKD. DNA of the CDR3: TGTGCCACGCACCAGGATTTTTGGGTACAAGGGCTGGCTTTCTTT. Its translation: CATHQDFWVQGLAFF.

This clonotype occurred many times. The chain employs TRBV20-1 and TRBJ2-4, with D possibly TRBD2 on 5 matching bases. Germline V CDR1 and CDR2: DFQATT, SNEGSKA (reference sequence). V was shortened by 0 bases and J by 9 bases, with 21 bases between the two germline ends. The CDR3 consists of 16 residues. The CDR3 nucleotides read TGCAGTGCTAGAGATGCGACAATGGGAGCTGTGGGCATTCAGTACTTC. Amino acid sequence: CSARDATMGAVGIQYF.

In its sample, this clonotype was seen many times. The CDR3 coding sequence is TGTGCCAGCAGCTTAGGACAGGGAGTCTTAAACACTGAAGCTTTCTTT. This translates into CASSLGQGVLNTEAFF. This sequence joins TRBV7-2 and TRBJ1-1, with 7 bases lining up with TRBD1. The germline V gene encodes CDR1 SGHTA and CDR2 FQGNSA. The CDR3 runs 16 residues. The V gene end was trimmed by 1 base and the J gene end by 2 bases; junction bases not matched to a gene: 7.

This clonotype was counted between two and nine times. This sequence joins TRBV10-3 and TRBJ2-3; 9 bases agree with TRBD2. V shed 4 bases and J 1 base; nucleotides not matched to a gene: 0. The V gene's germline CDR1 is ENHRY and CDR2 SYGVKD. The CDR3 runs 14 residues. The CDR3 region is CAISGTSGTDTQYF. CDR3 nucleotides: TGTGCCATCAGTGGGACTAGCGGCACAGATACGCAGTATTTT.

This chain uses TRBV2 with TRBJ1-4; the D gene is possibly TRBD1 (6 bases). CDR1 SNHLY and CDR2 FYNNEI come from the germline V gene. The V end lost 7 bases, the J end lost 8 bases, and 26 bases lay between the germline ends. The CDR3 consists of 17 residues. CDR3 nucleotides: TGTGCCAGCAACAGAGGGGGGAGAGGATTTCTAGGCGAAAAACTGTTTTTT. Protein: CASNRGGRGFLGEKLFF.

This clonotype was seen more than once but under ten times. The chain has TRBV9 and TRBJ2-2; D unclear. Germline loops: CDR1 SGDLS, CDR2 YYNGEE. CDR3 length equals 15 residues. V gave up 0 bases and J gave up 6 bases, with 12 bases separating them. The CDR3 DNA is TGTGCCAGCAGCGTAGATTTCGGTGGATCCGGGGAGCTGTTTTTT. Its translation is CASSVDFGGSGELFF.

This clonotype has a handful of counts. The CDR3 DNA reads as TGTGCCAGCAGTGTAAGGACTAGCGGGAGGGCCCACACCGGGGAGCTGTTTTTT. Translation: CASSVRTSGRAHTGELFF. The chain combines TRBV2 with TRBJ2-2, with 15 bases aligning to TRBD2. This CDR3 spans 18 amino acids. Germline assignment: CDR1 SNHLY and CDR2 FYNNEI. Germline trimming cut 4 bases from V and 3 bases from J; bases unmatched to any gene: 6. Together with reference TRBV2 and TRBJ2-2, the CDR3 gives the full variable domain: EPEVTQTPSHQVTQMGQEVILRCVPISNHLYFYWYRQILGQKVEFLVSFYNNEISEKSEIFDDQFSVERPDGSNFTLKIRSTKLEDSAMYFCASSVRTSGRAHTGELFFGEGSRLTVL.

This clonotype turned up a few times. The chain couples TRBV4-2 to TRBJ2-2; 9 bases align to TRBD2. Germline values: CDR1 LGHNA, CDR2 YNFKEQ. J lost 2 bases, V lost 0 bases, and 4 bases had no gene match. The CDR3 is 17 residues long. This CDR3 reads CASSQDRGGDNTGELFF. The CDR3 DNA follows: TGTGCCAGCAGCCAAGATCGCGGGGGGGACAACACCGGGGAGCTGTTTTTT.

A note on this clonotype: It may be a read error: a sequence one base away is much more abundant. CDR3 nucleotides: TGCACCAGCAAAACAGGGGGGAATGAAAAACTGTTTTTT. Translation: CTSKTGGNEKLFF. The rearrangement uses TRBV10-2 and TRBJ1-4; TRBD1 agrees at 8 bases. Germline lookup yields CDR1 WSHSY and CDR2 SAAADI. The CDR3 is made up of 13 amino acids.

This clonotype is a singleton in its sample. CDR3 loop: CASRRADTGELFF. The CDR3 DNA reads TGTGCCAGCAGAAGGGCCGACACCGGGGAGCTGTTTTTT. The V and J genes are TRBV6-1 and TRBJ2-2; D call uncertain. The V gene lost 6 bases and the J gene lost 3 bases, with 8 bases spanning the gap. The CDR3 covers 13 residues. Germline V gene lookup returns CDR1 MNHNS and CDR2 SASEGT.

This clonotype was counted ten times or more. The chain joins TRBV28 to TRBJ2-1, with TRBD1 matching 8 bases. The germline V gene encodes CDR1 MDHEN and CDR2 SYDVKM. The junction had 13 bases not matched to a gene; V was cut back by 6 bases and J by 0 bases. CDR3 length: 18 residues. CDR3 loop: CASRSDRGPGSSYNEQFF. The DNA for the CDR3 is TGTGCCAGCAGATCCGACAGGGGCCCTGGGAGCTCCTACAATGAGCAGTTCTTC.

V and J are TRBV10-3 and TRBJ1-2; D gene uncertain. Deletions cut 3 bases from V and 8 bases from J, with 4 bases between. The germline V gene has CDR1 ENHRY and CDR2 SYGVKD. The CDR3 spans 10 residues. CDR3 residues: CAISDSGYTF. In nucleotides, the CDR3 is TGTGCCATCAGTGATTCGGGCTACACCTTC.

In its sample, this clonotype was seen a few times. This sequence joins TRBV20-1 and TRBJ2-3, with D unclear. V lost 6 bases to trimming and J lost 0 bases, with 13 bases between them. Germline CDR1 and CDR2: DFQATT and SNEGSKA (reference sequence). The CDR3 spans 14 residues. This CDR3 reads CSAARYVSTDTQYF. In DNA, the CDR3 is TGCAGTGCCGCGCGTTACGTGAGCACAGATACGCAGTATTTT.

The chain combines TRBV18 with TRBJ2-3, with D possibly TRBD2 on 5 matching bases. The CDR3 spans 15 residues. Germline V gives CDR1 KGHSH, CDR2 LQKENI. V lost 1 base to trimming and J lost 1 base, with 9 bases between them. In nucleotides, the CDR3 is TGTGCCAGCTCACCACTAGCGAGACGCACAGATACGCAGTATTTT. Translation: CASSPLARRTDTQYF.

The chain employs TRBV4-2 and TRBJ2-1; D may be TRBD2 (6 bases). The CDR3 sequence is 16 residues long. Per the germline V gene, CDR1 is LGHNA and CDR2 is YNFKEQ. V was cut by 3 bases and J by 0 bases, with 12 bases left in between. The CDR3 region is CASSQGLSNSYNEQFF. Here the CDR3 DNA reads TGTGCCAGCAGCCAGGGACTTTCCAACTCCTACAATGAGCAGTTCTTC.

This clonotype was detected many times. The chain carries TRBV12-3 or TRBV12-4 and TRBJ2-2, with unresolved D. The CDR3 loop spans 14 amino acids. With 5 bases removed from V and 3 bases from J, the gap between germline ends came to 10 bases. CDR3 DNA: TGTGCCAGCAGTCCCCTGGGTCACACCGGGGAGCTGTTTTTT. This encodes CASSPLGHTGELFF.